The 15 T cell receptor beta chains in this list originate from one sample, sequenced in a study of blood T cell repertoires in COVID-19 (dated by TCRdb to between 2020 and 2021). Library preparation was by the immunoSEQ multiplex PCR assay. TCRdb limited this immuneACCESS table to in-frame rearrangements with V and J called. A share of clones is missing; checked studies link under half to unresolved V genes, and the rest is unexplained. Here the sample has some 81,000 clones; 90% to 95% occur a single time. The ten most abundant clones make up 4% to 5.5% of the sample. What was sequenced was peripheral blood. Receptor source: a human donor with active COVID-19. The donor label of this sample is uncertain.

As concerns this clone: An end of the junction differs from the germline gene, which may be a read error. V gene TRBV28 combines with J gene TRBJ1-1; tentative D call: TRBD1 (6 bases). Per the germline V gene, CDR1 is MDHEN and CDR2 is SYDVKM. This CDR3 has 12 amino acids. CDR3 coding DNA: TGTGCCAGCCGTTTGGGGACAACTGAAGCTTTCTTT. As protein: CASRLGTTEAFF.

The rearrangement uses TRBV3-1 (or the pseudogene TRBV3-2) and TRBJ2-4; TRBD1 is a possible D gene (7 bases). The CDR3 has 15 residues. Germline CDR1 is LGHDT and CDR2 is YNNKEL (reference sequence). The ends were cut back, 6 bases at V and 2 bases at J, with 14 bases in the middle. The CDR3 DNA is TGTGCCAGCAGAAATTCAGGGGGGACCAAAAACATTCAGTACTTC. It specifies CASRNSGGTKNIQYF.

The V gene is TRBV29-1, the J gene TRBJ2-1; D unresolved. V shed 4 bases and J shed 8 bases, with 15 bases lying between them. Germline CDR1 SQVTM, CDR2 ANQGSEA. The CDR3 contains 13 residues. The CDR3, as DNA: TGCAGCGTTGCCGGTAGTGTTATCTATGAGCAGTTCTTC. Protein: CSVAGSVIYEQFF.

The J gene is TRBJ2-7, the V gene TRBV5-1; tentative D call: TRBD2 (5 bases). The CDR3 has 16 residues. The V and J ends lost 0 bases and 12 bases respectively, with 25 bases between them. Germline CDR1 is SGHRS and CDR2 is YFSETQ. The CDR3 sequence: CASSLEGRGLGEEGYF. The CDR3 region has the DNA TGCGCCAGCAGCTTGGAGGGCCGCGGACTGGGTGAAGAGGGGTACTTC.

The rearrangement uses TRBV4-2 and TRBJ2-2; 8 positions match TRBD2. Germline lookup yields CDR1 LGHNA and CDR2 YNFKEQ. J gave up 3 bases and V 2 bases, and 8 bases lay outside the gene matches. The CDR3 runs 17 residues. Written as DNA, the CDR3 is TGTGCCAGCAGCCAACTACGGGGGGGCCAAGACACCGGGGAGCTGTTTTTT. Protein sequence: CASSQLRGGQDTGELFF.

V usage is TRBV12-3 or TRBV12-4 and J usage is TRBJ2-1; unclear D gene. V was pared by 7 bases and J by 9 bases, with 10 bases between. This CDR3 spans 11 amino acids. CDR3 sequence: CASTPVSEQFF. As DNA, the CDR3 is TGTGCCAGCACCCCGGTGTCTGAGCAGTTCTTC.

The chain has TRBV3-1 (or the pseudogene TRBV3-2) and TRBJ2-1; D perhaps matches TRBD1 (6 bases). The germline V gene has CDR1 LGHDT and CDR2 YNNKEL (reference sequence). The V end was cut by 2 bases, the J end by 3 bases, with 17 bases between. The CDR3 runs to 17 residues. For the CDR3, the DNA is TGTGCCAGCAGCCAAACCTGGGGGCTAGGAAGCTACAATGAGCAGTTCTTC. Its translation: CASSQTWGLGSYNEQFF.

The chain recombines TRBV3-1 (or the pseudogene TRBV3-2) with TRBJ2-7; maybe TRBD2 (5 bases). V shed 3 bases and J shed 5 bases, with 14 bases lying between them. The CDR3 spans 14 residues. The V gene's germline CDR1 is LGHDT and CDR2 YNNKEL (reference sequence). The CDR3 DNA follows: TGTGCCAGCAGCCAGCGGGTGAAGGTGGACGAGCAGTACTTC. Its protein product is CASSQRVKVDEQYF.

This clone was observed a single time. The J gene is TRBJ2-7, the V gene TRBV6-6; 9 bases are a match to TRBD1. After removal of 5 bases from V and 2 bases from J, the junction contained 4 bases not matched to a gene. The CDR3 contains 14 residues. Germline values: CDR1 MNHNY, CDR2 SVGAGI (reference sequence). The CDR3 DNA sequence: TGTGCCAGCAGTGGTCGACAGGGGGCCTACGAGCAGTACTTC. Residues: CASSGRQGAYEQYF.

This clone was observed a single time. This rearrangement joins TRBV19 to TRBJ1-2; D unclear. Germline CDR1 and CDR2: LNHDA and SQIVND (reference sequence). V was clipped by 6 bases and J by 3 bases, with 8 bases between them. The length of the CDR3 is 12 residues. The CDR3: CASRHKYYGYTF. The CDR3 DNA reads TGTGCCAGTAGGCACAAGTACTATGGCTACACCTTC.

The J gene is TRBJ1-2, the V gene TRBV6-5; maybe TRBD1 (6 bases). CDR1 MNHEY and CDR2 SVGAGI come from the germline V gene. The V gene lost 6 bases and the J gene lost 4 bases, with 18 bases spanning the gap. The CDR3 covers 15 residues. This CDR3 reads CASRSAGTRSYGYTF. The CDR3, as DNA: TGTGCCAGCAGGAGTGCCGGGACAAGGAGCTATGGCTACACCTTC.

V and J are TRBV3-1 (or the pseudogene TRBV3-2) and TRBJ2-3; D gene ambiguous. The CDR3 is made up of 12 amino acids. The germline CDR1 and CDR2 sequences are LGHDT and YNNKEL (reference sequence). The V and J ends lost 3 bases and 4 bases respectively, with 5 bases between them. The CDR3 is CASSHRADTQYF. The CDR3 bases are TGTGCCAGCAGCCATCGTGCAGATACGCAGTATTTT.

V is TRBV18 and J is TRBJ2-7; 8 nucleotides align to TRBD2. From germline, CDR1 is KGHSH and CDR2 LQKENI. Losses at the gene ends were 6 bases for V and 4 bases for J; bases not matched to a gene: 8. The length of the CDR3 is 14 residues. CDR3 amino acids: CASSLGLAQYEQYF. The CDR3 DNA reads TGTGCCAGCTCCCTCGGACTAGCTCAATACGAGCAGTACTTC. The full variable domain, completed using reference TRBV18 and TRBJ2-7, is NAGVMQNPRHLVRRRGQEARLRCSPMKGHSHVYWYRQLPEEGLKFMVYLQKENIIDESGMPKERFSAEFPKEGPSILRIQQVVRGDSAAYFCASSLGLAQYEQYFGPGTRLTVT.

The chain carries TRBV24-1 and TRBJ2-1; D perhaps matches TRBD2 (6 bases). Trimming cost V 4 bases and J 4 bases, with 16 bases left between them. CDR1 is KGHDR, CDR2 SFDVKD, per germline. The CDR3 has 16 residues. The CDR3 nucleotides read TGTGCCACCAGTGACGGACTTTACGGGGGATACAATGAGCAGTTCTTC. Translation: CATSDGLYGGYNEQFF.

This CDR3 reads CASSQATGGDYGYTF. Here the CDR3 DNA reads TGCGCCAGCAGCCAAGCAACAGGGGGCGACTATGGCTACACCTTC. This sequence joins TRBV4-3 and TRBJ1-2, with 9 bases aligning to TRBD1. The V gene end was trimmed by 1 base and the J gene end by 3 bases; junction bases not matched to a gene: 3. Germline CDR1 LGHNA, CDR2 YSLEER. The CDR3 extends over 15 amino acids.